This entry is about one TCR beta chain. No antigen is known for it. There are no base qualities to consult, and no much larger clone falls within one base. Hyperthyroidism patients were newly diagnosed, had a disease duration of under 2 months, and were aged 18 to 65 years. Patients with uncontrolled infections, other autoimmune diseases, pregnancy or lactation were excluded. Diagnoses relied on clinical symptoms, serum thyroxine and TRAb, thyroid ultrasound and orbital computed tomography. Blood from progressor patients was collected at the time of first diagnosis with hyperthyroidism, before any ophthalmopathy symptoms had appeared. Ficoll-Paque density gradient centrifugation was used to isolate PBMCs from approximately 10 ml of fresh peripheral blood. Progressor patients were first diagnosed with Graves' hyperthyroidism and then developed ophthalmopathy during follow-up. Total RNA was extracted with Trizol reagent, and quality was checked on an Agilent 2100 Bioanalyzer.

The CDR3 covers 14 residues, taking in both the cysteine and the phenylalanine. The CDR3 DNA has 42 bases and is translated from base 1. Clipping removes 5 bases from V and 7 bases from J, with 7 as the unmatched junction base count. CDR1 and CDR2 are drawn from the germline V gene: MGHRA, YSYEKL. The data stem from a study of T cells in Graves' hyperthyroidism and ophthalmopathy (dated by TCRdb to between 2017 and 2020). About the full investigation: Peripheral blood samples were taken at the time of initial diagnosis, prior to any treatment. To identify TCR V-J signatures that set the groups apart, the researchers used a discovery cohort of 100 patients, made up of around 40 with Graves' ophthalmopathy and some 55 with stable Graves' hyperthyroidism. The roughly 94 discovery patients were randomly split 7:3 into training and test sets. After sampling, hyperthyroidism patients received methimazole starting at 30 mg daily, and ophthalmopathy patients received high-dose intravenous methylprednisolone. The paper reports TCR Vbeta CDR3 sequencing of approximately 130 peripheral blood samples: approximately 41 ophthalmopathy, fewer than 80 hyperthyroidism and approximately 17 progressor patients. Whether ophthalmopathy could be predicted prospectively was tested in an independent validation cohort made up of roughly 20 hyperthyroidism patients plus 17 patients who later progressed to ophthalmopathy. In addition, the study compared T-cell repertoires in thyroid tissue and in blood from roughly 6 Graves' hyperthyroidism patients.

Overall study outcomes, separate from this receptor: In validation, the model predicted progression to ophthalmopathy a median of 6.5 months before onset, with approximately 68% sensitivity and roughly 72% specificity. Blood samples also contained most of the expanded thyroid clonotypes (frequency above 0.001), which suggests that blood repertoires may reflect thyroid immune responses. Sample size was not statistically predetermined, and investigators were not blinded to group allocation. Ophthalmopathy was separated from stable hyperthyroidism by a 13 V-J signature model, with approximately 86% sensitivity and about 81% specificity obtained in cross-validation and 80%/75% obtained in testing.

The TCR beta CDR3 regions were amplified from the RNA transcripts. For the first round of RT-PCR on the TCR CDR3, the HTBI primer set was used together with the Qiagen OneStep RT-PCR kit. Libraries were constructed in a second round of multiplex PCR, after which size selection and purification were performed. Libraries were sequenced paired-end with 100 bp reads on an Illumina HiSeq2000. The original methods were these. Raw data were processed with SOAPnuke, discarding reads with adapters, uncalled bases, mean Phred below 15, or no exact constant-primer or identifier match. COPE v1.2.5 was used to merge high-quality paired reads, and clonotypes were defined as unique nucleotide sequences. MiTCR v1.1 was used to align clonotypes to the IMGT TRBV, TRBD and TRBJ reference segments. The analysis was restricted to V-J combinations with a frequency above 0.0001, which together covered 99.2% of the repertoires. A TCS score was defined as the ratio of F50 (clonal expansion) to E x V (chaos), with BLOSUM62-based TCRdist applied between CDR3 peptides within each V-J. Welch's t-statistics and random forest reduced 500 to 550 V-J features to 10 to 15, which were used in a naive Bayes classifier (R e1071). Clones were called with MiXCR by TCRdb after fastp trimmed the public reads at Q25, and only in-frame beta chains were retained. Every entry covers one CDR3 protein and lists the most common genes and DNA from its rows. Here the V and J calls rest on TCRdb's processing, not on the authors' analysis. The sample table holds about 130,000 distinct CDR3 sequences, of which roughly 23% were seen once. 67% of the sample belongs to the ten largest clones.

The TCR sequence derives from a woman in her fifties or sixties with Graves' hyperthyroidism that later progressed to Graves' ophthalmopathy. Here the chain combines TRBV4-1 and TRBJ1-5, with TRBD1 identical over 8 junction bases. Input material: blood. The DNA sequence is given as TGCGCCAGCAGCGACAGGGGTACGTACCAGCCCCAGCATTTT. Its translation is CASSDRGTYQPQHF.